This T cell receptor beta chain was profiled in a study of control samples from healthy donors and cancer patients. CDR3 length equals 12 residues. With 8 bases removed from V and 7 bases from J, the gap between germline ends came to 12 bases. CDR1 is ENHRY and CDR2 is SYGVKD in the germline V gene. Repertoires were generated with immunoSEQ multiplex PCR, while TCRdb's copy carries only in-frame clones and drops some. This sample has about 130,000 clones; more than 80% occur once, and the top ten carry 2% to 3%. The V gene is TRBV10-3, the J gene TRBJ1-5; D is unresolved. Sequencing was performed on blood. The receptor was derived from a middle-aged man in good health. CDR3 protein: CAIQLPGQPQHF. CDR3 DNA: TGTGCCATCCAGTTACCTGGACAGCCCCAGCATTTT.